This is a list of T cell receptor beta chains from one sample in a study of early T cells in non-severe SARS-CoV-2 infection. A single record per CDR3 protein comes from TCRdb applying MiXCR to the 5' RACE reads. This table holds tens of thousands of distinct CDR3 sequences, 10% to 12% found once. The input for sequencing was whole blood, taken at baseline. These receptors were obtained from an adult who was a healthcare worker with PCR-confirmed SARS-CoV-2 infection or an uninfected control (not recorded which). Both conserved end residues are part of each CDR3. A D gene is named only where the DNA matches it firmly. The size field is filled for only some rows; it gives once, few, many or a size class.

TRBJ1-1 | many | NA | TRBV12-3/TRBV12-4 | CASSLGGGFSTEAFF | TGTGCCAGCAGTTTAGGTGGGGGTTTTAGCACTGAAGCTTTCTTT
TRBJ2-1 | many | TRBD1 | TRBV7-9 | CASNSPGTGTLNEQFF | TGTGCCAGCAACTCTCCCGGGACAGGGACCCTCAATGAGCAGTTCTTC
TRBJ1-2 | NA | NA | TRBV6-6 | CASSYIGRDYGYTF | TGTGCCAGCAGTTACATAGGGAGAGACTATGGCTACACCTTC
TRBJ1-1 | NA | NA | TRBV11-2 | CASSLDRPNTEAFF | TGTGCCAGCAGCTTAGACAGACCGAACACTGAAGCTTTCTTT
TRBJ2-5 | NA | NA | TRBV12-3/TRBV12-4 | CASSLGQGKTQYF | TGTGCCAGCAGCCTGGGGCAGGGAAAGACCCAGTACTTC
TRBJ2-3 | few | NA | TRBV24-1 | CATSAARGGTDTQYF | TGTGCCACCAGTGCTGCCCGTGGCGGCACAGATACGCAGTATTTT
TRBJ2-1 | many | NA | TRBV4-3 | CASSQGAGSSLGEQFF | TGCGCCAGCAGCCAAGGGGCCGGGTCTAGCCTCGGTGAGCAGTTCTTC
TRBJ2-7 | many | TRBD2 | TRBV11-2 | CASSFLTTGGYEQYF | TGTGCCAGCAGCTTCCTGACGACGGGGGGGTACGAGCAGTACTTC
TRBJ2-1 | many | NA | TRBV7-2 | CASSPLLAQYEQFF | TGTGCCAGCAGCCCACTACTAGCTCAGTATGAGCAGTTCTTC
TRBJ2-7 | few | NA | TRBV6-2/TRBV6-3 | CASRGTGRLSYEQYF | TGTGCCAGCAGAGGAACAGGGCGGCTATCCTACGAGCAGTACTTC
TRBJ2-3 | few | TRBD1 | TRBV18 | CASSRRTGETDTQYF | TGTGCCAGCTCACGGCGGACAGGGGAGACAGATACGCAGTATTTT
TRBJ2-7 | many | NA | TRBV7-6 | CASSLARHGLRPYEQYF | TGTGCCAGCAGCTTAGCCCGTCATGGCTTACGGCCATACGAGCAGTACTTC
TRBJ2-7 | NA | TRBD1 | TRBV20-1 | CSVHRRDRVRGNEQYF | TGCAGTGTTCACAGACGGGACAGGGTTCGCGGAAACGAGCAGTACTTC
TRBJ2-1 | few | NA | TRBV7-9 | CASSATIGTLNEQFF | TGTGCCAGCAGCGCCACCATCGGGACTCTCAATGAGCAGTTCTTC
TRBJ1-3 | NA | NA | TRBV10-2 | CASSEAIEGNTIYF | TGCGCCAGCAGTGAGGCCATAGAAGGAAACACCATATATTTT
TRBJ2-5 | few | NA | TRBV21-1 | CASSRQRGRNQTQYF | TGTGCCAGCAGCAGACAACGGGGCAGGAATCAGACCCAGTACTTC
TRBJ2-2 | many | NA | TRBV29-1 | CSGLDGVTGELFF | TGCAGCGGACTGGACGGGGTCACCGGGGAGCTGTTTTTT
TRBJ2-1 | NA | NA | TRBV7-9 | CASSTPPGRGMDNEQFF | TGTGCCAGCAGCACCCCCCCAGGCAGGGGAATGGACAATGAGCAGTTCTTC
TRBJ2-5 | NA | NA | TRBV7-2 | CASSARTEETQYF | TGTGCCAGCAGCGCGCGCACGGAGGAGACCCAGTACTTC
TRBJ2-2 | many | TRBD2 | TRBV20-1 | CSAHPRTSGNTGELFF | TGCAGTGCTCACCCCCGGACTAGCGGTAACACCGGGGAGCTGTTTTTT
TRBJ2-1 | NA | NA | TRBV5-1 | CASSLAGQGLGEQFF | TGCGCCAGCAGCTTGGCCGGGCAGGGGTTAGGTGAGCAGTTCTTC
TRBJ1-5 | few | NA | TRBV20-1 | CSAGTIPGQPQHF | TGCAGTGCTGGGACTATCCCAGGTCAGCCCCAGCATTTT
TRBJ1-5 | few | NA | TRBV18 | CASSPLVAGAEAQHF | TGTGCCAGCTCACCTCTGGTGGCTGGGGCGGAAGCCCAGCATTTT
TRBJ2-7 | few | NA | TRBV2 | CASSEDGGPSYEQYF | TGTGCCAGCAGTGAAGATGGGGGACCCTCCTACGAGCAGTACTTC
TRBJ1-6 | many | TRBD1 | TRBV4-2 | CATRTGENSPLHF | TGTGCCACCCGGACAGGGGAAAATTCACCCCTCCACTTT
TRBJ2-1 | few | NA | TRBV12-3/TRBV12-4 | CASSLASGPTEQFF | TGTGCCAGCAGCCTGGCATCGGGGCCCACTGAGCAGTTCTTC
TRBJ1-1 | few | TRBD1 | TRBV6-5 | CASSPRQGVANTEAFF | TGTGCCAGCAGTCCCAGACAGGGGGTTGCGAACACTGAAGCTTTCTTT
TRBJ1-2 | many | NA | TRBV9 | CASTPPITGYNYGYTF | TGTGCCAGCACCCCCCCTATAACAGGGTATAACTATGGCTACACCTTC
TRBJ2-1 | many | NA | TRBV7-2 | CASMRNNEQFF | TGTGCCAGCATGAGGAACAATGAGCAGTTCTTC
TRBJ2-7 | NA | TRBD1 | TRBV15 | CATSREGTGLYEQYF | TGTGCCACCAGCAGAGAGGGGACAGGGCTCTACGAGCAGTACTTC
TRBJ2-7 | NA | TRBD2 | TRBV5-1 | CASSWGRVRGTYEQYF | TGCGCCAGCAGCTGGGGGAGGGTTCGGGGAACCTACGAGCAGTACTTC
TRBJ2-2 | NA | TRBD1 | TRBV10-3 | CAILGTDEANTGELFF | TGTGCCATCCTCGGGACAGACGAAGCGAACACCGGGGAGCTGTTTTTT
TRBJ1-1 | NA | NA | TRBV5-1 | CASSQVQGWNTEAFF | TGCGCCAGCAGCCAGGTCCAGGGTTGGAACACTGAAGCTTTCTTT
TRBJ1-1 | few | NA | TRBV12-2 | CASRLGVEAFF | TGTGCAAGTCGCCTGGGGGTCGAAGCTTTCTTT
TRBJ2-4 | few | NA | TRBV20-1 | CSAPPVGGPRNIQYF | TGCAGTGCCCCCCCTGTCGGGGGTCCCCGAAACATTCAGTACTTC
TRBJ1-6 | NA | TRBD1 | TRBV5-6 | CASSSLRDRGNNSPLHF | TGTGCCAGCAGCTCGCTCCGGGACAGGGGTAATAATTCACCCCTCCACTTT
TRBJ1-1 | few | NA | TRBV5-1 | CASSSGPTEAFF | TGCGCCAGCAGCTCCGGACCCACTGAAGCTTTCTTT
TRBJ1-1 | NA | TRBD1 | TRBV11-2 | CASSLGRGRGMNTEAFF | TGTGCCAGCAGCTTAGGCAGGGGGCGAGGAATGAACACTGAAGCTTTCTTT
TRBJ2-1 | few | TRBD2 | TRBV10-2 | CASSLLAGDEQFF | TGCGCCAGCAGTTTGTTAGCGGGGGATGAGCAGTTCTTC
TRBJ2-3 | many | NA | TRBV11-2 | CASSLGSRMGTDTQYF | TGTGCCAGCAGCTTAGGGTCACGCATGGGCACAGATACGCAGTATTTT
TRBJ2-5 | NA | NA | TRBV20-1 | CSAREGRLPFQETQYF | TGCAGTGCTAGAGAGGGTCGTCTTCCGTTCCAAGAGACCCAGTACTTC
TRBJ2-2 | few | NA | TRBV5-1 | CASSLGSATTGELFF | TGCGCCAGCAGCTTAGGCTCAGCAACAACCGGGGAGCTGTTTTTT
TRBJ2-3 | NA | NA | TRBV20-1 | CSARGGALADTQYF | TGCAGTGCTAGAGGCGGGGCCCTGGCAGATACGCAGTATTTT
TRBJ1-1 | few | TRBD1 | TRBV11-2 | CASSLVRGLGSTEAFF | TGTGCCAGCAGCCTTGTAAGGGGGCTAGGGAGCACTGAAGCTTTCTTT
TRBJ2-1 | many | TRBD2 | TRBV19 | CASSSSGGYNEQFF | TGTGCCAGTAGTAGTAGCGGGGGATACAATGAGCAGTTCTTC
TRBJ2-7 | NA | NA | TRBV19 | CASSMQYHEQYF | TGTGCCAGTAGTATGCAGTACCACGAGCAGTACTTC
TRBJ2-1 | few | TRBD1 | TRBV5-1 | CASSSDRGNEQFF | TGCGCCAGCAGCTCTGACAGGGGAAATGAGCAGTTCTTC
TRBJ2-2 | few | NA | TRBV7-8 | CASSLSEATGELFF | TGTGCCAGCAGCTTATCGGAAGCGACCGGGGAGCTGTTTTTT
TRBJ2-3 | few | NA | TRBV7-6 | CASSWPRGRATSTDTQYF | TGTGCCAGCAGCTGGCCCAGGGGCAGGGCCACTAGCACAGATACGCAGTATTTT
TRBJ2-1 | few | TRBD1 | TRBV24-1 | CATSDANPGQGSYNEQFF | TGTGCCACCAGTGATGCCAATCCGGGACAGGGTTCCTACAATGAGCAGTTCTTC
TRBJ1-2 | many | NA | TRBV7-8 | CASSPGWGGRVTVNYGYTF | TGTGCCAGCAGCCCAGGGTGGGGGGGCCGAGTGACCGTCAACTATGGCTACACCTTC
TRBJ1-2 | few | NA | TRBV30 | CAWSPLDIYTF | TGTGCCTGGAGTCCCTTGGACATCTACACCTTC
TRBJ2-1 | few | TRBD2 | TRBV6-5 | CASSYTSGGGWFF | TGTGCCAGCAGTTATACTAGCGGGGGTGGATGGTTCTTC
TRBJ1-2 | many | NA | TRBV30 | CAWSVQLIYGYTF | TGTGCCTGGAGTGTACAGTTGATCTATGGCTACACCTTC